This T cell receptor beta chain stems from a study of sequential checkpoint blockade in melanoma (dated by TCRdb to the late 2010s). About the study as a whole: In a 1:1 randomization, patients received either first-line nivolumab then ipilimumab (arm A) or ipilimumab then nivolumab (arm B). Maintenance nivolumab was given following each of the two trial sequences.

A remark on this clone: Its antigen is not yet known. The junction differs from germline at one of its ends, possibly a read error.

Inclusive of the bounding cysteine and phenylalanine, the CDR3 is 17 residues long. The read is trimmed to its CDR3 DNA, 51 bases read in frame from base 1. From a lookup of the germline V gene (reference sequence), CDR1 and CDR2 are LNHDA and SQIVND. The immunoSEQ Assay was used to immunosequence TCRbeta CDR3 regions from genomic DNA. Prior to high-throughput sequencing, genomic DNA was amplified by bias-controlled multiplex PCR. The authors' pipeline ran thus. To quantify the absolute abundance of each unique TCRbeta CDR3 region, the sequences were collapsed and filtered. Clonality, defined as 1 minus Pielou's evenness, was calculated using only productive rearrangements. Clones with significantly greater frequencies in on-treatment versus baseline samples were identified using a previously published method. Imported from immuneACCESS, the table was reduced by TCRdb to in-frame sequences with V and J called. These copies leave out some clones; in studies compared against another copy, an unresolved V gene accounts for under half, and the cause of the remainder is not known. The V and J calls and clone size come from that table; D and trimming were worked out from the DNA. In all, the sample holds 15,000 to 20,000 clones, and more than 65% of those were seen once. The top ten hold approximately 20% of the sample.

The sample's treatment or condition label is to be understood as: randomized to nivolumab then ipilimumab (arm A) or the reverse (arm B). None of the trial patients had been given prior DNA-damaging chemotherapy. Thawed PBMCs were sorted on a FACS Aria II flow cytometer to isolate live CD3+CD8+ cells negative for CD19 and CD56. Samples came from patients with melanoma in CheckMate 064, a randomized, open-label phase II trial of sequential checkpoint blockade. Peripheral blood mononuclear cells were collected by leukapheresis, purified with Ficoll-Paque, and frozen in human serum with approximately 10% DMSO. Right after sorting, the blood CD3+CD8+ cells were verified to be >95% pure, and DNA extraction followed. What the work shows at the level of the full study, not this receptor alone: The response-prediction model combining TCR metrics and mutation burden needs validation in larger, independent patient cohorts.

The sequence links TRBV19 to TRBJ2-6, with TRBD1 perhaps the D gene, on 5 matching bases. The origin of this receptor is a human donor with melanoma. Sequenced material: CD8+ T cells sorted from blood (inferred from file names), taken from a patient given nivolumab and ipilimumab in sequence. The DNA sequence follows: TGTGCCGGTAGTGTCTTGTGGACACAAAGTCGGGCCAACGTCCTGACTTTC. Its product reads: CAGSVLWTQSRANVLTF.